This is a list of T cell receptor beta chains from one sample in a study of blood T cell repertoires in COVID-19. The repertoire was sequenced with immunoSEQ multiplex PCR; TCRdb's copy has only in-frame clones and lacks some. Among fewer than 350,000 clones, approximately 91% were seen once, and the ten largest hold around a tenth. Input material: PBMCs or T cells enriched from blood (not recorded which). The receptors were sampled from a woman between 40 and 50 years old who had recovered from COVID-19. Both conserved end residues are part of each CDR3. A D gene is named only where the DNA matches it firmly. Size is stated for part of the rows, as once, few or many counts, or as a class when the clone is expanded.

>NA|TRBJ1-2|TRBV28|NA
CASSLGGRDLRGYTF
TGTGCCAGCAGTTTGGGAGGTCGGGATCTGCGAGGCTACACCTTC
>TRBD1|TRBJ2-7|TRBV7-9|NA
CASNRDSAGEQYF
TGTGCCAGCAACCGGGACAGTGCTGGGGAGCAGTACTTC
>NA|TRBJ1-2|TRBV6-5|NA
CASSQRAGGYTF
TGTGCCAGCAGTCAAAGGGCGGGCGGCTACACCTTC
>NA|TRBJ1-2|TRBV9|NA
CASSVRGGGYTF
TGTGCCAGCAGCGTCAGGGGCGGTGGCTACACCTTC
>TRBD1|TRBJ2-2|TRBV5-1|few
CASSLGQGSTGELFF
TGCGCCAGCAGCTTGGGACAGGGGAGCACCGGGGAGCTGTTTTTT
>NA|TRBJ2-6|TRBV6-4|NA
CASSAQAGANVLTF
TGTGCCAGCAGTGCCCAGGCTGGGGCCAACGTCCTGACTTTC
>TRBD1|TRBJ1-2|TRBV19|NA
CASSLRGSYGYTF
TGTGCCAGTAGCCTCAGGGGGAGCTATGGCTACACCTTC
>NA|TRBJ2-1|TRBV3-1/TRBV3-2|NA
CASSQDPVGNHNEQFF
TGTGCCAGCAGCCAAGATCCAGTCGGGAACCACAATGAGCAGTTCTTC
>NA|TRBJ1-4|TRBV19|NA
CASSPSPGLAGEKLFF
TGTGCCAGTAGTCCTTCTCCGGGACTTGCAGGTGAAAAACTGTTTTTT
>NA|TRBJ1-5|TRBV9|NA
CASTRSGGGPEPQHF
TGTGCCAGCACCCGTAGTGGCGGGGGCCCGGAGCCCCAGCATTTT
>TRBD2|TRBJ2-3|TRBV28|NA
CASSPPGTSQDTQYF
TGTGCCAGCAGCCCCCCGGGGACTAGCCAAGATACGCAGTATTTT
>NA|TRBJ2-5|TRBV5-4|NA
CASSPRNGGAQETQYF
TGTGCCAGCAGCCCGCGCAATGGGGGGGCACAAGAGACCCAGTACTTC
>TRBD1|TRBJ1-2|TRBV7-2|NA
CASSLDRGRPLIGYTF
TGTGCCAGCAGCCTGGACAGGGGGCGCCCCCTGATCGGCTACACCTTC
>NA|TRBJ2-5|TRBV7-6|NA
CASSLKLQGQETQYF
TGTGCCAGCAGCTTAAAGCTACAGGGACAAGAGACCCAGTACTTC